Listed below are T cell receptor beta chains from one sample, sequenced in a study of Graves' ophthalmopathy and Graves' hyperthyroidism. TCRdb reprocessed the multiplex PCR reads via MiXCR and lists one record per CDR3 protein. The table has about 700,000 distinct CDR3 sequences, 35% to 50% seen once; the top ten hold approximately 46%. The sample consisted of peripheral blood. The receptors were sampled from an adult man with Graves' ophthalmopathy. The CDR3 runs from the conserved cysteine through the conserved F or W. A D gene is named only where the DNA matches it firmly. Part of the rows lack a size; the others show once, few, many or a class for expanded clones.

J,size,D,length,V,DNA,CDR3
TRBJ1-2,.,.,15,TRBV7-9,TGTGCCAGCAGCTGGCGGTCCCAAGCGTTTTATGGCTACACCTTC,CASSWRSQAFYGYTF
TRBJ1-1,many,TRBD1,15,TRBV10-3,TGTGCCATCAGTGAGTCAAGGGGGCGAAACACTGAAGCTTTCTTT,CAISESRGRNTEAFF
TRBJ2-7,few,TRBD1,15,TRBV5-4,TGTGCCAGCAGCGTCGGGACAGAACCACACCGACCGCAGTACTTC,CASSVGTEPHRPQYF
TRBJ2-7,.,.,12,TRBV6-5,TGTGCCAGCAGGCAGGGTCAATACGAGCAGTACTTC,CASRQGQYEQYF
TRBJ1-5,.,TRBD1,18,TRBV7-9,TGTGCCAGCAGCCAAGATGGCCGTGGGACAGGGGGCCATCAGCCCCAGCATTTT,CASSQDGRGTGGHQPQHF
TRBJ1-2,many,TRBD1,13,TRBV7-9,TGTGCCAGCAGGACGACAGGGTTCTATGGCTACACCTTC,CASRTTGFYGYTF
TRBJ1-6,.,.,13,TRBV29-1,TGCAGCTTTCGACAGGAGTTTAATTCACCCCTCCACTTT,CSFRQEFNSPLHF
TRBJ2-6,.,.,18,TRBV6-2/TRBV6-3,TGTGCCAGCAGTTACCTCGTGCCCCAGGGGTCTCGGGCCAACGTCCTGACTTTC,CASSYLVPQGSRANVLTF
TRBJ2-5,.,TRBD1,15,TRBV24-1,TGTGCCAGCAGCCAACTAGGACAGGGGAAGGAGACCCAGTACTTC,CASSQLGQGKETQYF
TRBJ2-7,many,.,13,TRBV4-1,TGCGCCAGCAGCAGAGGAGCGTCTAACGAGCAGTACTTC,CASSRGASNEQYF
TRBJ2-7,.,.,18,TRBV25-1,TGTGCCAGCAGTGAAGCGGTCTACGCGGGCCCTACCGGGAACGAGCAGTACTTC,CASSEAVYAGPTGNEQYF
TRBJ1-2,many,.,13,TRBV7-8,TGTGCCAGCAGCAAAGGGGCTAACTATGGCTACACCTTC,CASSKGANYGYTF
TRBJ2-7,many,.,11,TRBV3-1,TGTGCCAGCAGCCAAAAGGGGGAGCAGTACTTC,CASSQKGEQYF
TRBJ2-2,.,TRBD1,15,TRBV9,TGTGCCAGCAGTCCAGGACAGGTACACACCGGGGAGCTGTTTTTT,CASSPGQVHTGELFF
TRBJ1-2,.,.,14,TRBV29-1,TGCAGCGTTGTCACGGGACTCATGTCCTATGGCTACACCTTC,CSVVTGLMSYGYTF
TRBJ2-7,many,TRBD1,15,TRBV11-2,TGTGCCAGCAGCGCAAACCCACAGGGGGCCTACGAGCAGTACTTC,CASSANPQGAYEQYF
TRBJ2-5,.,.,11,TRBV20-1,TGCAGTGCTCTTCCCGCAGGGGCCCAGTACTTC,CSALPAGAQYF
TRBJ2-7,many,TRBD2,17,TRBV15,TGTGCCACCAGCAGAGATCACGGATCAGCGGGAGTGTACGAGCAGTACTTC,CATSRDHGSAGVYEQYF
TRBJ2-5,few,TRBD1,16,TRBV5-1,TGCGCCAGCAGCCTTCAGGGGGTAGGACAGGCAGAGACCCAGTACTTC,CASSLQGVGQAETQYF
TRBJ2-7,.,TRBD2,15,TRBV10-3,TGTGCCAGCAGTTACTCGAGCGGGAGTGTCCACGAGCAGTACTTC,CASSYSSGSVHEQYF
TRBJ1-6,.,.,15,TRBV10-3,TGTGCCTGGACTGGCGTTAGCTCCTATAATTCACCCCTCCACTTT,CAWTGVSSYNSPLHF
TRBJ2-5,many,TRBD2,15,TRBV7-9,TGTGCCAGCAGCTTAGGGCGGGGGGTCGGGGAGACCCAGTACTTC,CASSLGRGVGETQYF
TRBJ1-1,many,TRBD1,12,TRBV2,TGTGCCAGCAGCGGGACAGCACCCAAAGCTTTCTTT,CASSGTAPKAFF
TRBJ2-7,many,.,12,TRBV29-1,TGCAGCGTTGTAAGGGGTAGCTACGAGCAGTACTTC,CSVVRGSYEQYF
TRBJ1-1,many,.,11,TRBV29-1,TGCAGCGTCCGAGGTGGAGATGGGGCTTTCTTT,CSVRGGDGAFF
TRBJ1-6,few,.,13,TRBV2,TGTGCCAGCCAAAGCTCCTATAATTCACCCCTCCACTTT,CASQSSYNSPLHF
TRBJ1-6,few,.,15,TRBV10-3,TGTGCCAGCAGTTACCTTACATACCTGAATTCACCCCTCCACTTT,CASSYLTYLNSPLHF
TRBJ1-2,once,TRBD1,16,TRBV10-3,TGTGCCAGCAGTTACAGGGGACAGGTTCCTAACTATGGCTACACCTTC,CASSYRGQVPNYGYTF
TRBJ2-2,.,.,14,TRBV12-3/TRBV12-4,TGTGCCAGCGCCCGGGGCTCTCCCACCGGGGAGCTGTTTTTT,CASARGSPTGELFF
TRBJ2-2,.,TRBD1,17,TRBV10-3,TGTGCCAGCACCGTAATTGTCGACAGGGCGGGTGCCGGGGAGCTGTTTTTT,CASTVIVDRAGAGELFF
TRBJ1-3,.,.,16,TRBV7-6,TGTGCCAGCAGCTTAGGGGGCGCGGGGTCTGGAAACACCATATATTTT,CASSLGGAGSGNTIYF
TRBJ1-1,few,.,12,TRBV20-1,TGCAGGGCGGGCGGGGCCGGCACTGAAGCTTTCTTT,CRAGGAGTEAFF
TRBJ1-5,.,.,15,TRBV9,TGTGCCAGCAGCCAATCGAACTGGGGCGGGGTGCCCCAGCATTTT,CASSQSNWGGVPQHF
TRBJ2-5,few,.,15,TRBV7-9,TGCGCCAGCAGCCAAGATAACTTGTCAGGAGAGACCCAGTACTTC,CASSQDNLSGETQYF
TRBJ2-5,.,.,14,TRBV7-2,TGTGCCAGCAGGCCACAGGGAGATGGGGAGACCCAGTACTTC,CASRPQGDGETQYF
TRBJ2-7,many,.,13,TRBV7-2,TGTGCCAGCAGCTTAGCGGTCCACTACGAGCAGTACTTC,CASSLAVHYEQYF
TRBJ1-1,.,.,14,TRBV7-3,TGTGCCAGCAGCGCAGGGATGTGGAACACTGAAGCTTTCTTT,CASSAGMWNTEAFF
TRBJ1-2,many,.,13,TRBV20-1,TGCAGTGCTAGCGAGGGGCGAAACTATGGCTACACCTTC,CSASEGRNYGYTF
TRBJ2-1,few,.,12,TRBV7-9,TGTGCCAGCAGTGAGAAAGGGAATGAGCAGTTCTTC,CASSEKGNEQFF
TRBJ2-7,.,TRBD1,12,TRBV20-1,TGCAGTGCTAGGACAGGGATCTACGAGCAGTACTTC,CSARTGIYEQYF
TRBJ2-7,.,TRBD1,14,TRBV7-2,TGTGCCAGCAGTTCCCCGGACAGGCTCTACGAGCAGTACTTC,CASSSPDRLYEQYF
TRBJ2-7,few,.,16,TRBV9,TGTGCCAGCAGTTACCGGCGTGGGGGGCCCACCTACGAGCAGTACTTC,CASSYRRGGPTYEQYF
TRBJ2-5,few,.,12,TRBV9,TGTGCCAGCAGCATGGGGGATCAGACCCAGTACTTC,CASSMGDQTQYF
TRBJ2-7,.,TRBD1,16,TRBV25-1,TGTGCCAGCAGTCCAACCCGGGGACAGGGAAATTACGAGCAGTACTTC,CASSPTRGQGNYEQYF
TRBJ2-7,.,.,15,TRBV5-1,TGCGCCAGCAGCTTTCAACCCGAGGCCATGTACGAGCAGTACTTC,CASSFQPEAMYEQYF